Following are 5 T cell receptor beta chains from one sample sequenced in a study of OX40 agonist ivuxolimab in advanced cancers. Using immunoSEQ multiplex PCR, the repertoire was profiled, and TCRdb retains in-frame clones only, with some absent. The sample shows tens of thousands of clones, roughly 85% of them seen only once. The sample was CD4+ or CD8+ T cells sorted from blood, taken in a trial of the OX40 agonist ivuxolimab. Source of these receptors: an adult with an advanced solid tumor such as melanoma, head and neck, liver or kidney cancer.

This chain uses TRBV7-6 with TRBJ2-6; D is uncertain. Germline V gene data show CDR1 as SGHVS and CDR2 as FNYEAQ. The ends were cut back, 4 bases at V and 5 bases at J, with 9 bases in the middle. This CDR3 region has 14 residues. The CDR3 reads CASSSLYRANVLTF. Written as DNA, the CDR3 is TGTGCCAGCAGCTCTCTTTATAGGGCCAACGTCCTGACTTTC.

This chain connects TRBV19 to TRBJ1-5; 9 positions match TRBD1. In germline, CDR1 is LNHDA, CDR2 SQIVND (reference sequence). The CDR3 loop spans 16 amino acids. Trimming removed 5 bases from V and 1 base from J; junction bases left unmatched: 6. The CDR3 reads CASSGSGTGSNQPQHF. Written as DNA, the CDR3 is TGTGCCAGTAGTGGCTCCGGGACAGGGAGCAATCAGCCCCAGCATTTT.

This chain joins TRBV19 and TRBJ1-6; no clear D. CDR1 and CDR2 from the germline V gene are LNHDA and SQIVND (reference sequence). The CDR3 has 12 residues. Trimming removed 3 bases at V and 10 bases at J, with 7 bases between. The CDR3 is CASSISGSPLHF. As DNA, the CDR3 is TGTGCCAGTAGTATCTCGGGATCACCCCTCCACTTT.

This sequence joins TRBV14 and TRBJ2-7, with no clear D. The V gene lost 6 bases and the J gene lost 0 bases, with 3 bases spanning the gap. Germline V gene data show CDR1 as SGHDN and CDR2 as FVKESK. There are 11 residues in the CDR3. In DNA, the CDR3 is TGTGCCAGCAGTGGCTCCTACGAGCAGTACTTC. Amino acids: CASSGSYEQYF.

The chain carries TRBV6-5 and TRBJ1-2; D is perhaps TRBD1 (6 bases). Deletions cut 5 bases from V and 3 bases from J, with 16 bases between. The CDR3 is made up of 15 amino acids. Germline V gene lookup returns CDR1 MNHEY and CDR2 SVGAGI. The CDR3 DNA is TGTGCCAGCAGTCCGCCGAGGGGGACCGACTATGGCTACACCTTC. Protein product: CASSPPRGTDYGYTF.